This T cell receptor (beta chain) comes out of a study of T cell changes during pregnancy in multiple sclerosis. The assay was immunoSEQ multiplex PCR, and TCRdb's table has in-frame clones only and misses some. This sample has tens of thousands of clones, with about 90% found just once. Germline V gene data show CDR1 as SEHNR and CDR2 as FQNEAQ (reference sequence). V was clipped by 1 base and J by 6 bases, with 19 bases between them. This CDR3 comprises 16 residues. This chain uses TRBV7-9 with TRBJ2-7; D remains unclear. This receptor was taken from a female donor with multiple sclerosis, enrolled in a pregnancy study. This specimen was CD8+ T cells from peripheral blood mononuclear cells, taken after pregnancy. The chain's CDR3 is CASSLGLSSVEAEQYF. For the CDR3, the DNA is TGTGCCAGCAGCTTAGGGTTGAGCAGCGTTGAGGCCGAGCAGTACTTC.